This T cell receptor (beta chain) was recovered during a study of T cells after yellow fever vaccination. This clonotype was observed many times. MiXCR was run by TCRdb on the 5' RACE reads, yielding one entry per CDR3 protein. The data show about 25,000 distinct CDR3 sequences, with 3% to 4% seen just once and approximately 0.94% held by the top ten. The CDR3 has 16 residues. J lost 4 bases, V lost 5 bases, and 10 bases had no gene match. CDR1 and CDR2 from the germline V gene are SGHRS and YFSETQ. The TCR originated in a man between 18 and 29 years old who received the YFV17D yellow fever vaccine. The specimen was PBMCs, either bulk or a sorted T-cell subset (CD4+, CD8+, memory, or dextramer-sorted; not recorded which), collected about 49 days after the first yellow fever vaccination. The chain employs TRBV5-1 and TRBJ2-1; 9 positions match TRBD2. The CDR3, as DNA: TGCGCCAGCAGGGCGGGGGGGGACCTTGGGTACAATGAGCAGTTCTTC. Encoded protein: CASRAGGDLGYNEQFF.